This TCR beta chain was sequenced during a study of beta chain features in type 1 diabetes. Study at large: The patients were much like the healthy donors in age, gender and cell yields.

Overall study results and limits: When Type 1 diabetes patients were examined, their TCRB CDR3s proved moderately but significantly shorter in all four CD4+ subsets. In type 1 diabetes patients, VDJ junctions had fewer insertions; deletions at these junctions were more frequent.

Since all of the isolated RNA was reverse transcribed, expressed TCRB transcripts were what got sequenced. Measured with immunoSEQ multiplex PCR; TCRdb has only the in-frame clones, and not every one. Here the sample spans 860,000 or so clones, 15% to 20% being singletons. CDR3 length: 14 residues. Germline V lookup: CDR1 MDHEN, CDR2 SYDVKM. V lost 2 bases and J 5 bases, leaving 12 bases between the germline ends. Points on this clone: Its antigen is unknown.

A sort by CD45RO/CCR7/CD25/CD127/CD95/CD27 yielded CD4+ naive, central memory, regulatory and stem cell-like memory cells. This sequence joins TRBV28 and TRBJ1-1; TRBD1 is a possible D gene (5 bases). This clonotype originated in a woman aged 18-29 years in good health. Material for sequencing was naive CD4+ T cells from blood. The CDR3 DNA follows: TGTGCCAGCAGTTTAGGGGGTATGGGGACTGAAGCTTTCTTT. Its protein is CASSLGGMGTEAFF.